The 17 T cell receptor beta chains in this list originate from one sample, sequenced in a study of blood T cell repertoires in COVID-19. Assay: immunoSEQ multiplex PCR; the TCRdb copy retains only in-frame clones and omits some. In the table there are about 95,000 clones, 87% of which are singletons. The sequenced sample consisted of peripheral blood. The receptors were sampled from a human donor in a cohort sampled during active COVID-19.

This chain links TRBV7-2 with TRBJ1-1, with D possibly being TRBD1 (6 bases). This CDR3 spans 14 amino acids. The V gene lost 2 bases and the J gene lost 5 bases, with 12 bases spanning the gap. CDR1 and CDR2 from the germline V gene are SGHTA and FQGNSA. The CDR3 DNA reads as TGTGCCAGCAGCTTACAGCCTAGGGGGACTGAAGCTTTCTTT. Its protein product is CASSLQPRGTEAFF. The whole variable domain, filled in from reference TRBV7-2 and TRBJ1-1, reads GAGVSQSPSNKVTEKGKDVELRCDPISGHTALYWYRQSLGQGLEFLIYFQGNSAPDKSGLPSDRFSAERTGGSVSTLTIQRTQQEDSAVYLCASSLQPRGTEAFFGQGTRLTVV.

The rearrangement links TRBV10-3 to TRBJ1-1; D is possibly TRBD1 (5 bases). This CDR3 is built from 13 residues. CDR1 and CDR2 from the germline V gene are ENHRY and SYGVKD. V was cut by 4 bases and J by 1 base, with 7 bases left in between. CDR3 amino acids: CAISGGQNTEAFF. The CDR3 nucleotides are TGTGCCATCAGTGGGGGCCAGAACACTGAAGCTTTCTTT.

The rearrangement links TRBV19 to TRBJ1-2; TRBD1 agrees at 7 bases. J was trimmed by 4 bases and V by 7 bases; bases with no gene match: 9. The CDR3 length is 14 residues. Looked up from germline, CDR1 is LNHDA and CDR2 is SQIVND (reference sequence). CDR3 nucleotide sequence: TGTGCCAGTACTCCCCGACAGGGAACCTATGGCTACACCTTC. This sequence encodes CASTPRQGTYGYTF. Variable domain in full (rest from reference TRBV19 and TRBJ1-2): DGGITQSPKYLFRKEGQNVTLSCEQNLNHDAMYWYRQDPGQGLRLIYYSQIVNDFQKGDIAEGYSVSREKKESFPLTVTSAQKNPTAFYLCASTPRQGTYGYTFGSGTRLTVV.

V gene TRBV2 combines with J gene TRBJ1-1; D might be TRBD1 (6 bases). The germline V gene encodes CDR1 SNHLY and CDR2 FYNNEI. V lost 7 bases, J lost 1 base, and 10 bases lay in between. The CDR3 is 13 amino acids. The CDR3 DNA is TGTGCCAGCAAGGGGGAGGGGAACACTGAAGCTTTCTTT. Amino acids: CASKGEGNTEAFF. Using reference TRBV2 and TRBJ1-1 for the parts outside the CDR3, the full variable domain is EPEVTQTPSHQVTQMGQEVILRCVPISNHLYFYWYRQILGQKVEFLVSFYNNEISEKSEIFDDQFSVERPDGSNFTLKIRSTKLEDSAMYFCASKGEGNTEAFFGQGTRLTVV.

V usage is TRBV7-2 and J usage is TRBJ2-3, with 8 bases matching TRBD2. This CDR3 spans 17 amino acids. With 6 bases clipped from V and 0 bases from J, the junction kept 11 bases outside the gene matches. Germline V gene sequence: CDR1 SGHTA, CDR2 FQGNSA. The CDR3 coding sequence is TGTGCCAGCAGTTATCCCCGGCGGGGGGTTAGCACAGATACGCAGTATTTT. Amino acids: CASSYPRRGVSTDTQYF.

The V and J genes are TRBV2 and TRBJ1-5, with 8 positions matching TRBD1. The CDR3 runs 17 residues. Per germline, CDR1 SNHLY and CDR2 FYNNEI. J lost 0 bases, V lost 5 bases, and 9 bases had no gene match. CDR3 in DNA: TGTGCCAGCAGTCAGGGACAGGCTCAATATAGCAATCAGCCCCAGCATTTT. Translated: CASSQGQAQYSNQPQHF.

J is TRBJ2-2 and V is TRBV5-4; 11 bases map to TRBD2. V gave up 1 base and J gave up 6 bases; unmatched junction bases: 5. Germline-derived CDR1 and CDR2 are SGHNT and YYREEE (reference sequence). This CDR3 is 16 amino acids long. The CDR3 nucleotides read TGTGCCAGCAGCTTGTCGCTAGCGGGGGGCGCCGGGGAGCTGTTTTTT. This gives the protein CASSLSLAGGAGELFF.

CDR3 nucleotide sequence: TGTGCCTGGAGTCTTTTCATACGGGACACCGAGCAGTACTTC. This translates into CAWSLFIRDTEQYF. The chain employs TRBV30 and TRBJ2-7; D may be TRBD1 (6 bases). The V and J ends lost 2 bases and 6 bases respectively, with 17 bases between them. CDR3 length: 14 amino acids. Germline CDR1 is GTSNPN and CDR2 is SVGIG (reference sequence).

The genes are TRBV13 and TRBJ1-6; 9 nucleotides align to TRBD1. CDR1 PRHDT and CDR2 FYEKMQ come from the germline V gene (reference sequence). Losses at the gene ends were 2 bases for V and 7 bases for J; bases not matched to a gene: 6. The CDR3 covers 16 residues. In DNA, the CDR3 is TGTGCCAGCAGCTTATCGGGACAGGGACTCAATTCACCCCTCCACTTT. Its translation is CASSLSGQGLNSPLHF.

This clone was observed a single time. The J gene is TRBJ2-6, the V gene TRBV7-3; D perhaps matches TRBD1 (6 bases). Germline-derived CDR1 and CDR2 are SGHTA and FQGTGA. CDR3 length equals 17 residues. The V end was cut by 3 bases, the J end by 2 bases, with 14 bases between. The CDR3 DNA is TGTGCCAGCAGCTTTACAGGGAATTCAGCTGGGGCCAACGTCCTGACTTTC. This encodes CASSFTGNSAGANVLTF.

This chain uses TRBV5-1 with TRBJ2-3; TRBD1 aligns across 8 bases. V shed 4 bases and J 13 bases; nucleotides not matched to a gene: 11. Per germline, CDR1 SGHRS and CDR2 YFSETQ. The CDR3 is 13 residues long. As DNA, the CDR3 is TGCGCCAGCAGCGATAACAGGGGGTTTTCGAAGTATTTT. Translating it yields CASSDNRGFSKYF.

This chain links TRBV20-1 with TRBJ2-7; 7 nucleotides line up with TRBD1. CDR3 size: 11 residues. The germline gives CDR1 DFQATT, CDR2 SNEGSKA (reference sequence). Germline trimming cut 7 bases from V and 2 bases from J; bases unmatched to any gene: 2. CDR3 sequence (DNA): TGCAGTGGTCAGGGGGCCTACGAGCAGTACTTC. Translating it yields CSGQGAYEQYF.

The V call is TRBV6-5, the J call TRBJ1-2; 8 positions match TRBD1. Looked up from germline, CDR1 is MNHEY and CDR2 is SVGAGI. Unmatched junction bases numbered 1, after V lost 0 bases and J lost 7 bases. CDR3 length: 13 residues. The CDR3 nucleotides are TGTGCCAGCAGTTACTCGGGACAGGTTGGCTACACCTTC. Translating gives CASSYSGQVGYTF.

V gene TRBV18 combines with J gene TRBJ1-3; the match to TRBD1 covers 8 bases. Germline V gives CDR1 KGHSH, CDR2 LQKENI. Trimming cost V 0 bases and J 4 bases; bases outside gene matches: 5. There are 16 residues in the CDR3. The CDR3 here is CASSPPGQVFGNTIYF. CDR3 DNA sequence: TGTGCCAGCTCACCACCGGGACAGGTCTTCGGAAACACCATATATTTT.

The gene calls are TRBV28 and TRBJ1-2, with D perhaps matching TRBD1 (5 bases). CDR1 and CDR2 (germline): MDHEN, SYDVKM. V was pared by 3 bases and J by 8 bases, with 10 bases between. CDR3 size: 12 residues. The CDR3 coding sequence is TGTGCCAGCAGTTTTGGGGCAAGGGGCTACACCTTC. Its translation is CASSFGARGYTF.

V and J are TRBV5-1 and TRBJ1-6, with 9 bases aligning to TRBD1. V was clipped by 1 base and J by 6 bases; unmatched bases: 5. This CDR3 has 16 residues. Germline V gene lookup returns CDR1 SGHRS and CDR2 YFSETQ. The CDR3 DNA reads as TGCGCCAGCAGCTTGAAGATACAGGGGGCTAATTCACCCCTCCACTTT. The encoded protein is CASSLKIQGANSPLHF.

The CDR3 DNA reads as TGTGCCAGCAGCACCGGCCGGGGGGGCCTCAGTGGGGAGCAGTACTTC. Translated, it gives CASSTGRGGLSGEQYF. V gene TRBV11-2 combines with J gene TRBJ2-7, with TRBD2 matching over 8 bases. V gave up 5 bases and J gave up 7 bases; unmatched junction bases: 16. Germline-derived CDR1 and CDR2 are SGHAT and FQNNGV. The CDR3 contains 16 residues. Combining the CDR3 with reference TRBV11-2 and TRBJ2-7 gives the whole variable domain EAGVAQSPRYKIIEKRQSVAFWCNPISGHATLYWYQQILGQGPKLLIQFQNNGVVDDSQLPKDRFSAERLKGVDSTLKIQPAKLEDSAVYLCASSTGRGGLSGEQYFGPGTRLTVT.